The next 20 T cell receptor beta chains were all read from a single sample in a study of blood T cell repertoires in COVID-19. Some clones are missing from TCRdb's copy, which holds only in-frame ones; the method was immunoSEQ multiplex PCR. The table shows some 90,000 clones, with approximately 89% occurring only once. The sample taken for sequencing was peripheral blood. These receptors came from a man aged 50-59 years with acute or convalescent COVID-19.

V gene TRBV11-2 combines with J gene TRBJ1-6; D is perhaps TRBD1 (5 bases). Trimming took 4 bases from V and 8 from J, leaving 12 bases between them. The CDR3 has 14 amino acids. Germline values: CDR1 SGHAT, CDR2 FQNNGV. CDR3 sequence: CASSSPGTDSPLHF. The CDR3 coding sequence is TGTGCCAGCAGCTCCCCTGGGACTGATTCACCCCTCCACTTT.

In nucleotides, the CDR3 is TGCAGCCAGGGGGCTGTGGATACGCAGTATTTT. This sequence encodes CSQGAVDTQYF. The genes are TRBV20-1 and TRBJ2-3; 8 bases fit TRBD1. CDR1 and CDR2 from the germline V gene are DFQATT and SNEGSKA (reference sequence). The CDR3 loop spans 11 amino acids.

The V call is TRBV18, the J call TRBJ2-3; D uncertain. The V gene lost 3 bases and the J gene lost 3 bases, with 10 bases spanning the gap. The CDR3 sequence is 14 residues long. The germline V gene has CDR1 KGHSH and CDR2 LQKENI. In DNA, the CDR3 is TGTGCCAGCTCACCTTTCGACGGGACAGATACGCAGTATTTT. Residues: CASSPFDGTDTQYF.

The chain recombines TRBV7-2 with TRBJ2-3; 11 bases line up with TRBD2. The CDR3 consists of 17 residues. Germline CDR1 reads SGHTA; CDR2 reads FQGNSA. Trimming removed 2 bases from V and 4 bases from J; junction bases left unmatched: 8. The CDR3 DNA reads as TGTGCCAGCAGCTTAAGGGTGACTAGCGGGGCCGCAGATACGCAGTATTTT. This translates into CASSLRVTSGAADTQYF.

The chain links TRBV28 to TRBJ2-1, with 8 bases identical to TRBD1. CDR1 and CDR2 from the germline V gene are MDHEN and SYDVKM. The CDR3 consists of 17 residues. The V gene end was trimmed by 2 bases and the J gene end by 5 bases; junction bases not matched to a gene: 11. In nucleotides, the CDR3 is TGTGCCAGCAGTTTACTCCTAAAGGACAGGGCACACAATGAGCAGTTCTTC. Protein product: CASSLLLKDRAHNEQFF.

The genes are TRBV10-1 and TRBJ1-1, with TRBD1 matching 8 bases. There are 15 residues in the CDR3. Germline loops: CDR1 WNHNN, CDR2 SYGVQD (reference sequence). With 0 bases clipped from V and 3 bases from J, the junction kept 3 bases outside the gene matches. The CDR3 region has the DNA TGCGCCAGCAGTGAGTCGAGACAGGGGTACACTGAAGCTTTCTTT. Amino acid sequence: CASSESRQGYTEAFF.

CDR3 region: CASRKGTADEKLFF. CDR3 DNA sequence: TGTGCCAGCAGAAAGGGGACTGCGGATGAAAAACTGTTTTTT. The J gene is TRBJ1-4, the V gene TRBV6-5; tentative D call: TRBD1 (5 bases). Germline V lookup: CDR1 MNHEY, CDR2 SVGAGI. This CDR3 region has 14 residues. Trimming removed 6 bases from V and 6 bases from J, with 14 bases in between.

V usage is TRBV21-1 and J usage is TRBJ1-2; TRBD1 was called by the table and not checked on the DNA. TRBV21-1 is flagged as a pseudogene. The CDR3 has 13 residues. CDR3 coding DNA: TGTGCCAGCAGACAGGGAAGGAGGTATGGCTACACCTTC. Its translation: CASRQGRRYGYTF.

The chain employs TRBV2 and TRBJ1-1, with D unclear. Per the germline V gene, CDR1 is SNHLY and CDR2 is FYNNEI. This CDR3 has 13 amino acids. The ends were cut back, 5 bases at V and 4 bases at J, with 11 bases in the middle. The CDR3 DNA sequence: TGTGCCAGCAGTCCCAGCGGCCCCACTGAAGCTTTCTTT. It codes for CASSPSGPTEAFF.

The chain carries TRBV16 and TRBJ1-1; possibly TRBD1 for D (5 bases). There are 13 residues in the CDR3. The V end was cut by 1 base, the J end by 5 bases, with 8 bases between. Germline CDR1 KGHSY, CDR2 FQNENV. The CDR3 nucleotides read TGTGCCAGCAGCCAATTCAGGGATACTGAAGCTTTCTTT. This sequence encodes CASSQFRDTEAFF.

This clone has just a few counts. The chain combines TRBV5-1 with TRBJ2-2; maybe TRBD1 (5 bases). The CDR3 is 15 amino acids. The germline V and J ends were trimmed by 3 bases and 6 bases, with 15 bases remaining between them. Germline V gene data show CDR1 as SGHRS and CDR2 as YFSETQ. The CDR3 DNA sequence: TGCGCCAGCAGCTATAGGTGGGGCAACGCCGGGGAGCTGTTTTTT. Its translation is CASSYRWGNAGELFF. Together with reference TRBV5-1 and TRBJ2-2, the CDR3 gives the full variable domain: KAGVTQTPRYLIKTRGQQVTLSCSPISGHRSVSWYQQTPGQGLQFLFEYFSETQRNKGNFPGRFSGRQFSNSRSEMNVSTLELGDSALYLCASSYRWGNAGELFFGEGSRLTVL.

V and J are TRBV24-1 and TRBJ2-5, with D possibly matching TRBD2 (7 bases). Trimming shortened V by 3 bases and J by 5 bases, and 18 bases separated the two germline ends. CDR1 and CDR2 (germline): KGHDR, SFDVKD. This CDR3 contains 16 residues. Written as DNA, the CDR3 is TGTGCCACCAGTGATCCCCGTGCGGGGGCCCGGGAGACCCAGTACTTC. As protein: CATSDPRAGARETQYF.

V and J are TRBV5-6 and TRBJ1-4, with 9 bases identical to TRBD1. V dropped 5 bases and J dropped 0; count of bases not matched to a gene: 11. CDR3 length: 18 amino acids. Germline loops: CDR1 SGHDT, CDR2 YYEEEE. The CDR3 reads CASSPRHDRGATNEKLFF. CDR3 coding DNA: TGTGCCAGCAGTCCACGGCACGACAGGGGGGCAACTAATGAAAAACTGTTTTTT.

The chain employs TRBV7-9 and TRBJ2-2; 7 bases agree with TRBD1. From germline, CDR1 is SEHNR and CDR2 FQNEAQ (reference sequence). Trimming removed 8 bases from V and 5 bases from J; junction bases left unmatched: 8. This CDR3 comprises 14 residues. CDR3 protein: CASRRQGRTGELFF. The CDR3 DNA reads TGTGCCAGCCGAAGACAGGGCCGAACCGGGGAGCTGTTTTTT.

The gene calls are TRBV28 and TRBJ2-1; 7 bases map to TRBD1. The germline V gene has CDR1 MDHEN and CDR2 SYDVKM. The CDR3 runs 17 residues. The CDR3 loop is CACRGNEGAISYNEQFF. CDR3 DNA sequence: TGTGCATGCAGGGGGAATGAGGGAGCCATCTCCTACAATGAGCAGTTCTTC. The full variable domain, rest sourced from reference TRBV28 and TRBJ2-1, is DVKVTQSSRYLVKRTGEKVFLECVQDMDHENMFWYRQDPGLGLRLIYFSYDVKMKEKGDIPEGYSVSREKKERFSLILESASTNQTSMYLCACRGNEGAISYNEQFFGPGTRLTVL.

This clone was seen just once. The J gene is TRBJ1-1, the V gene TRBV12-3 or TRBV12-4; no firm D call. V was cut by 7 bases and J by 5 bases, with 8 bases left in between. This CDR3 has 11 residues. CDR3 protein: CASTRLTEAFF. CDR3 sequence (DNA): TGTGCCAGCACCCGACTGACTGAAGCTTTCTTT.

The chain combines TRBV5-4 with TRBJ1-1; D ambiguous. V lost 2 bases and J 0 bases, leaving 14 bases between the germline ends. This CDR3 region has 16 residues. Germline CDR1 SGHNT, CDR2 YYREEE (reference sequence). CDR3 region: CASSLRGQHMNTEAFF. The CDR3, as DNA: TGTGCCAGCAGCTTAAGAGGTCAGCACATGAACACTGAAGCTTTCTTT.

As DNA, the CDR3 is TGTGCCAGCAGAACAAACCGACAGGGTCGGCAGCCCCAGCATTTT. This encodes CASRTNRQGRQPQHF. The rearrangement joins TRBV28 to TRBJ1-5; 7 nucleotides line up with TRBD1. This CDR3 is built from 15 residues. Germline assignment: CDR1 MDHEN and CDR2 SYDVKM. Trimming took 6 bases from V and 7 from J; bases not matched to a gene: 12.

The V and J genes are TRBV7-2 and TRBJ1-1, with a weak D call TRBD1 (5 bases). The germline gives CDR1 SGHTA, CDR2 FQGNSA. This CDR3 is 13 amino acids long. With 1 base removed from V and 5 bases from J, the gap between germline ends came to 8 bases. As DNA, the CDR3 is TGTGCCAGCAGCTTAGGTGGGGGGACTGAAGCTTTCTTT. This gives the protein CASSLGGGTEAFF.

The V call is TRBV7-6, the J call TRBJ2-7; 10 positions agree with TRBD2. V gave up 5 bases and J gave up 0 bases; unmatched junction bases: 16. Germline-derived CDR1 and CDR2 are SGHVS and FNYEAQ. The CDR3 has 19 amino acids. The CDR3 bases are TGTGCCAGCAGCGGCCACCTCAATAGCGGGAGGCCAAGCTCCTACGAGCAGTACTTC. As protein: CASSGHLNSGRPSSYEQYF.